This T cell receptor (beta chain) was captured in a study of blood T cell repertoires in COVID-19. Study details: The origin of the acute and convalescent COVID-19 samples was the United States, Italy and Spain. The analysed material was cDNA or gDNA that came from T cells, B-cell-depleted T cells, or PBMCs.

CDR1 is SGHTA and CDR2 is FQGTGA in the germline V gene. Trimming shortened V by 0 bases and J by 5 bases, and 13 bases separated the two germline ends. The CDR3 runs 15 residues. As processed by the authors: Estimated nucleated cell counts came from reference gene primer amplification. Here immunoSEQ multiplex PCR was the method, and the copy in TCRdb shows in-frame clones only, minus some. The V and J calls and clone size were taken over from that table, and D and trimming were inferred from the DNA. The data show 100,000 to 150,000 clones, about four fifths seen once. The V gene is TRBV7-3, the J gene TRBJ1-1; D call uncertain. The sequence derives from a man of 80 years or more with active or convalescent COVID-19. Sample: peripheral blood. The CDR3 loop reads CASSLTPAGGTEAFF. The CDR3 region has the DNA TGTGCCAGCAGCTTAACTCCGGCTGGAGGGACTGAAGCTTTCTTT. The whole variable domain, remainder taken from reference TRBV7-3 and TRBJ1-1, is GAGVSQTPSNKVTEKGKYVELRCDPISGHTALYWYRQSLGQGPEFLIYFQGTGAADDSGLPNDRFFAVRPEGSVSTLKIQRTERGDSAVYLCASSLTPAGGTEAFFGQGTRLTVV.